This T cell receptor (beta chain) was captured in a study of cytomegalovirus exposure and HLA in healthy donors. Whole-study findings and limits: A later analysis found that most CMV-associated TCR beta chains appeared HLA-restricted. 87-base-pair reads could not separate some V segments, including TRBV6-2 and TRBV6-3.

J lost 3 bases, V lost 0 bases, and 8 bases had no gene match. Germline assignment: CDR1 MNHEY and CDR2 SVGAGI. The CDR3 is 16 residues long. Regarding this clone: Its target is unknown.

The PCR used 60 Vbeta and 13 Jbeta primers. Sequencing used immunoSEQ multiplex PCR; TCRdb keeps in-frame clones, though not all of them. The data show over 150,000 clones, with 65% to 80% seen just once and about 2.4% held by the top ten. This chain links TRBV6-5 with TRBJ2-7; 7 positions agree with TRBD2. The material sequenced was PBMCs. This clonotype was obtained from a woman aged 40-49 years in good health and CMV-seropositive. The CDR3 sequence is CASSYSGLADLYEQYF. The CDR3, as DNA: TGTGCCAGCAGTTACTCGGGTCTAGCGGACCTCTACGAGCAGTACTTC.